This T cell receptor (beta chain) was observed in a study of cytomegalovirus exposure and HLA in healthy donors (dated by TCRdb to the late 2010s). For context, the study as a whole: According to an earlier analysis of a few hundred of the donors, 150 million to 200 million T cells yielded approximately 120 million unique TCR beta sequences and around 300 Gb of sequence data. Roughly 300 gigabases of sequencing data and around 80 million unique TCR sequences made up an early release that covered some 640 HLA-typed donors. Of the 300 to 500 genotyped donors, 75% to 85% were placed in the genetic ancestry cluster associated with self-reported Caucasian donors. The aim of the study was to test whether cataloging public T cell receptors could identify signatures of past pathogen exposure. The study profiled the T cell repertoires of 666 subjects by immunosequencing and related them to cytomegalovirus serostatus. A separate validation cohort of about 110 different subjects was used in addition to the 666-subject first cohort. To predict cytomegalovirus infection status, the study brought together high-throughput TCR immunosequencing, statistical association of individual TCRs with disease status, and machine learning. In a later analysis, previously published TCR beta repertoires from roughly 710 donors were re-analyzed and high-resolution HLA genotyping was added so that TCR occurrence patterns could be studied. Rather than using new phenotypic data, the later analysis identified candidate immune exposures from TCR beta sequences and from how often those sequences occurred across donors. An earlier analysis of around 640 of the donors used high-throughput TCR beta sequencing to judge whether each TCR beta V gene segment behaved as functional or pseudogenic. Donor age, sex, ethnicity and CMV serostatus were compiled alongside the repertoire data. A later genetic analysis took genome-wide SNP genotypes for about 55% of the roughly 670 donors and used that subset as a discovery cohort. All discovery cohort repertoires had been generated on a single sequencing platform. Class I and class II HLA loci were covered by the typing at four-digit resolution. The number of typed donors differed by locus: roughly 629-640 for A, B, C, DRB1 and DQB1; approximately 520 for DQA1; fewer than 610 for DPA1; and 450 to 480 for DPB1. Roughly 5 DR-DQ haplotypes were handled as single units for association and clustering because linkage in the cohort was strong. Across under 500 genotyped donors of the cohort, an average of 235,054 unique TCR beta nucleotide sequences per donor were sequenced, and 15% to 20% of those sequences were non-productive. What the study reported, not specific to this receptor: A later analysis found that TCR association rates varied across HLA loci, with DRB1 alleles showing the most associated TCRs and HLA-C alleles the fewest. When HLA alleles, especially DR and DQ, strongly co-occurred, attributing TCR associations to individual alleles was difficult. A further reported finding was that TCR beta sequences accurately predicted the HLA-A and HLA-B alleles for most subjects in the first cohort. Because some donors lacked HLA typing at each locus, the association tests relied only on the typed subset. Some IMGT-functional V segments, including TRBV6-2 and TRBV6-3, could not be told apart with the 87-base-pair reads, so those segments were excluded. Most CMV-associated TCR beta chains appeared to be HLA-restricted in a later analysis, and the HLA associations seemed to be driven largely by CMV exposure. In this cohort, only TCR beta chains were sequenced, and detectable features were limited by the absence of alpha or paired-chain data. Most TCR sequences were observed very rarely across donors, whereas some public TCRs were present in many individuals. The classifier was reported to diagnose cytomegalovirus status with high specificity and sensitivity in both the original and validation cohorts. Compared with equally common non-associated chains, HLA-associated TCR beta chains in a later analysis were more clonally expanded and had lower generation probabilities. Several of the top co-occurrence clusters appeared to be linked to parvovirus B19, influenza, CMV and Epstein-Barr virus, according to a later analysis. In an earlier analysis of approximately 600 of the donors, most TCR beta V segments were observed in productive rearrangements about 87% or about 30% of the time, broadly matching IMGT annotations. A later genetic analysis associated a missense DCLRE1C variant with V-gene and J-gene trimming of TCR beta chains, and an independent cohort replicated the association. Linkage disequilibrium might explain the correlated functional status among segregating V segments, but an unknown experimental factor could not be excluded. Specific HLA alleles were associated with 16,951 TCR beta sequences at a false discovery rate of 0.05 in a later analysis. Because counts were too low, seventeen rarely observed V segments, including chromosome 9 orphons, were left out of the earlier analysis of 587 of the donors. Compared with the 666-donor mean, donors in an Asian-associated ancestry cluster had fewer N-insertions in productive TCRs, according to a later genetic analysis. In vitro tests confirmed that a few of the cytomegalovirus-associated TCR beta chains recognize cytomegalovirus antigens. The study listed over 150 TCR beta chains as associated with cytomegalovirus. The authors suggested that the approach could potentially be generalized to other disease states and immunological phenotypes. Sequencing depth was assumed to be roughly uniform across donors in the presence/absence analyses, though that assumption may not hold. A cluster of highly shared sequence variants was judged likely to be a technical artifact of the sequencing pipeline. For the cohort, immune exposure information was limited to CMV serostatus.

The cohort was made up of 666 healthy bone marrow donors. At the time of sampling, every cohort member was nominally healthy, though immune exposures that went unrecorded were likely present. Of the 600 or so cohort members, about 270 had a positive CMV serostatus and just over 350 had a negative one, while no CMV serostatus was recorded for the donor. Each donor provided a peripheral blood sample, and peripheral blood mononuclear cells were used for TCR beta sequencing. Genomic DNA extraction from the blood cell samples was performed with the Qiagen DNeasy Blood Extraction Kit. This clone turned up a few times. The antigen it recognizes is unknown. There are no base qualities to consult, and no much larger clone falls within one base. The junction shows trimming of 8 bases on V and 2 bases on J, and the gene matches do not reach 2 bases of it. The CDR3 runs 13 residues from the cysteine to the phenylalanine. Here the CDR3 DNA is all that survives: 39 bases in frame from base 1. CDR1 and CDR2 (MGHDK, SYGVNS) derive from the germline V gene.

The library was built by means of the immunoSEQ multiplex PCR assay. For the multiplex PCR, a mixture combining 60 forward primers for TCR Vbeta segments and 13 reverse primers for TCR Jbeta segments was used. Amplification of the CDR3 region of rearranged TCR beta genes was performed with a multiplex PCR assay on genomic DNA. Amplified TCR beta libraries were sequenced as 87-base-pair reads on the Illumina HiSeq System. Processing in the source paper ran as follows. Across the roughly 700 repertoires, a later analysis counted some 80 million unique TCR beta chains, about 10 million of which were shared by at least two donors. Raw reads were error-corrected and collapsed into unique sequences by a nearest-neighbor algorithm in which closely related sequences were merged to remove PCR and sequencing errors. Alignment of CDR3 sequences to IMGT reference sequences was used to assign V, D and J gene segments. For a sequence to be retained, a match of at least six nucleotides was required to both a V gene segment and a J gene segment. A rearrangement was called productive if the CDR3 had no stop codons and remained in frame with V and J, and every other rearrangement was called non-productive. Following IMGT convention, CDR3 was defined as the stretch from the second conserved V-encoded cysteine to the conserved J-encoded phenylalanine. In an earlier analysis of roughly 580 of the donors, sequences lacking an unambiguous match to a single V gene segment were excluded. In an earlier analysis of roughly 500 of the donors, V segments were called functional above 56.7% productive rearrangements and were called segregating when the between-donor standard deviation exceeded 5%. A statistical classification framework was built for diagnosing cytomegalovirus status from the catalog of TCR beta chain sequences. In a later analysis, TCR nucleotide sequences were compared against IMGT/GENE-DB human TR gene sequences so that V and J genes could be assigned. The TCRdist pipeline was used in a later analysis to assign CDR3 sequences and most-parsimonious VDJ recombination scenarios. A later analysis defined each TCR beta chain by its CDR3 amino acid sequence plus V-gene family, and excluded reads lacking a unique V-gene family. A later analysis removed several hundred highly shared, low-generation-probability nucleotide sequences to deal with suspected cross-contamination and a sequencing artifact. In a later analysis, a clonal expansion index was calculated for each public chain from normalized within-repertoire ranks of inferred template counts. A later analysis computed generation probabilities with a VDJ recombination model fitted to out-of-frame rearrangements, and checked the results against IGoR. In a later analysis, hypergeometric tests were used to score TCR-TCR, TCR-HLA and TCR-CMV co-occurrence, with a repertoire-size bias correction applied to TCR pairs. To estimate false discovery rates, a later analysis permuted the HLA or CMV assignments 20 times. In a later analysis, co-occurring TCRs were grouped with DBSCAN, and TCRdist sequence similarity was added when clustering was performed within HLA-allele-positive subsets. Repertoires with fewer than 30,000 or more than 120,000 public chains, plus five repertoires with anomalous nucleotide sharing, were excluded from co-occurrence clustering. The table comes from immuneACCESS by way of TCRdb, which keeps in-frame sequences with V and J called. Part of the clones is missing from these tables; in studies checked, under half for an unresolved V gene and the rest for unknown reasons. That table supplies the V and J calls and clone size; D and trimming were determined from the DNA. The sample profile shows 150,000 to 200,000 clones; around 85% of them were found once. Approximately 2% of the sample is held by the ten biggest clonotypes.

This TCR was recovered from a human donor in good health. The chain is assembled from TRBV25-1 and TRBJ2-2; 7 bases in the junction line up with TRBD1. Sequencing was done on a sample of PBMCs. The DNA reads as follows: TGTGCCAGCGGACAGGAAAACACCGGGGAGCTGTTTTTT. Translation gives CASGQENTGELFF. When the CDR3 is completed using the reference TRBV25-1 and TRBJ2-2 genes on either side, the full variable domain is EADIYQTPRYLVIGTGKKITLECSQTMGHDKMYWYQQDPGMELHLIHYSYGVNSTEKGDLSSESTVSRIRTEHFPLTLESARPSHTSQYLCASGQENTGELFFGEGSRLTVL.